This T cell receptor (beta chain) was sequenced for a study of kidney transplant recipient with SARS-CoV-2 infection. V was trimmed by 5 bases and J by 4 bases, leaving 21 bases between them. The CDR3 runs 16 residues. CDR1 and CDR2 from the germline V gene are SGHDT and YYEEEE. Via MiXCR, TCRdb re-called the reads, giving one row per CDR3 protein. The sample gives fewer than 250,000 distinct CDR3 sequences, around 26% of which show up once; less than 8.5% is in the top ten. The source is a male patient in his thirties who had COVID-19 and was a kidney transplant recipient. Some of these T cells may belong to the graft donor. The material sequenced was a blood sample, taken at baseline and between days 110 and 120 from a kidney transplant recipient. This rearrangement joins TRBV5-6 to TRBJ1-2; D unclear. The CDR3: CASSFDNSRKTYGYTF. The CDR3 DNA reads as TGTGCCAGCAGTTTCGACAATAGTCGAAAGACCTATGGCTACACCTTC. The full variable domain, its missing parts supplied by reference TRBV5-6 and TRBJ1-2, is DAGVTQSPTHLIKTRGQQVTLRCSPKSGHDTVSWYQQALGQGPQFIFQYYEEEERQRGNFPDRFSGHQFPNYSSELNVNALLLGDSALYLCASSFDNSRKTYGYTFGSGTRLTVV.